The next 27 T cell receptor beta chains were all read from a single sample in a study of metastatic and nonmetastatic thyroid tumors. Thyroid surgery had not been preceded by any treatment in any patient. TCRdb redid the clone calls on the PCR reads using MiXCR. The sample yields about 27,000 clones, around 16% seen once. What was sequenced was blood. The receptors come from a male donor with papillary thyroid cancer or a benign thyroid nodule (not recorded which). Some clones in this sample may be carry-over from other donors' samples.

With respect to this clone: Germline is not matched at one junction end, which may reflect a read error. CDR3 DNA: TGTGCCATTAGTATAGAATATTCTAGCGGGGGGAACACCGGGGAGTTGCTTTTT. Encoded protein: CAISIEYSSGGNTGELLF. The gene calls are TRBV19 and TRBJ2-2, with 11 bases matching TRBD2. Germline assignment: CDR1 LNHDA and CDR2 SQIVND (reference sequence). The CDR3 loop spans 18 amino acids.

The J gene is TRBJ1-3, the V gene TRBV10-2; the D gene is possibly TRBD1 (5 bases). Trimming pared 6 bases from V and 1 base from J, leaving 10 bases between. Germline loops: CDR1 WSHSY, CDR2 SAAADI. This CDR3 is built from 14 residues. CDR3 loop: CASRGGTSGNTIYF. CDR3 in DNA: TGCGCCAGCAGGGGGGGGACTTCTGGAAACACCATATATTTT.

This clone has a count of ten or more. The CDR3 DNA reads TGTGCCAGCAGTGCCGGCCCGGGACCCTCCTCGCCCCAGCATTTT. It encodes CASSAGPGPSSPQHF. V gene TRBV6-4 combines with J gene TRBJ1-5; maybe TRBD1 (5 bases). V was trimmed by 4 bases and J by 9 bases, leaving 19 bases between them. Germline lookup yields CDR1 MRHNA and CDR2 SNTAGT. The CDR3 consists of 15 residues.

This clone was seen ten or more times. The rearrangement links TRBV10-2 to TRBJ2-5; 12 nucleotides match TRBD2. The ends lost 0 bases at V and 5 bases at J; junction bases unmatched: 1. The CDR3 runs 15 residues. Looked up from germline, CDR1 is WSHSY and CDR2 is SAAADI. CDR3 sequence (DNA): TGCGCCAGCAGTGAGTCGACTAGCGGGAGTGAGACCCAGTACTTC. Translation: CASSESTSGSETQYF.

This clone was detected many times. The chain has TRBV19 and TRBJ2-7; the match to TRBD2 covers 11 bases. V lost 2 bases, J lost 2 bases, and 5 bases stayed unmatched. The CDR3 length is 16 residues. Per germline, CDR1 LNHDA and CDR2 SQIVND (reference sequence). The CDR3 is CASSIPGTSGTYEQYF. In DNA, the CDR3 is TGTGCCAGTAGTATACCAGGGACTAGCGGAACCTACGAGCAGTACTTC.

This clone was counted ten times or more. This chain uses TRBV2 with TRBJ1-2, with a tentative D call TRBD1 (6 bases). The CDR3 covers 18 residues. Germline CDR1 is SNHLY and CDR2 is FYNNEI. Trimming removed 4 bases at V and 3 bases at J, with 24 bases between. The CDR3 spells CASSVMGDNQDKDYGYTF. In nucleotides, the CDR3 is TGTGCCAGCAGTGTAATGGGGGACAACCAGGATAAGGACTATGGCTACACCTTC.

This clone was seen at least ten times. V gene TRBV7-9 combines with J gene TRBJ2-7; tentatively, D is TRBD1 (6 bases). The germline V and J ends were trimmed by 5 bases and 0 bases, with 11 bases remaining between them. The CDR3 covers 14 residues. Germline V gene sequence: CDR1 SEHNR, CDR2 FQNEAQ (reference sequence). CDR3 in DNA: TGTGCCAGCAGCCGATTGGACAGCTCCTACGAGCAGTACTTC. Residues: CASSRLDSSYEQYF.

This clone has a count of ten or more. The rearrangement uses TRBV30 and TRBJ2-7; TRBD1 matches at 9 bases. Germline V gene lookup returns CDR1 GTSNPN and CDR2 SVGIG (reference sequence). The CDR3 sequence is 13 residues long. The V and J ends lost 3 bases and 2 bases, in that order; junction bases with no gene match: 2. CDR3 coding DNA: TGTGCCTGGAGCCGACAGGGGGCCTACGAGCAGTACTTC. Translating it yields CAWSRQGAYEQYF.

By sample share, this clone is medium-sized. The rearrangement uses TRBV30 and TRBJ2-7, with D possibly matching TRBD2 (5 bases). Looked up from germline, CDR1 is GTSNPN and CDR2 is SVGIG (reference sequence). V was cut by 5 bases and J by 6 bases, with 11 bases left in between. This CDR3 is built from 11 residues. CDR3 nucleotide sequence: TGTGCCTGGGGTGGGAGCTTCGAGCAGTACTTC. Its translation is CAWGGSFEQYF.

This clone came up a few times. The chain carries TRBV6-1 and TRBJ1-1, with D uncertain. Deletions cut 1 base from V and 4 bases from J, with 10 bases between. This CDR3 spans 14 amino acids. CDR1 is MNHNS, CDR2 SASEGT, per germline. CDR3 in DNA: TGTGCCAGCAGTGAAGGACTACAACGCACTGAAGCTTTCTTT. It is translated as CASSEGLQRTEAFF.

This clone is classed as medium-sized. CDR3 coding DNA: TGTGCCAGCAAGCGGTACAATGAGCAGTTCTTC. It encodes CASKRYNEQFF. The chain links TRBV27 to TRBJ2-1, with a weak D call TRBD2 (5 bases). This CDR3 region has 11 residues. V shed 7 bases and J shed 4 bases, with 5 bases lying between them. The germline CDR1 and CDR2 sequences are MNHEY and SMNVEV (reference sequence).

This clone was counted at least ten times. V usage is TRBV6-1 and J usage is TRBJ2-3; TRBD2 matches 11 bases. Trimming took 6 bases from V and 3 from J; bases not matched to a gene: 5. The CDR3 spans 15 residues. CDR1 and CDR2 (germline): MNHNS, SASEGT. Here the CDR3 DNA reads TGTGCCAGCAGCCCGACTAGCGGGATTACAGATACGCAGTATTTT. It codes for CASSPTSGITDTQYF.

This clone appeared many times. The genes are TRBV4-1 and TRBJ2-7; 12 positions match TRBD2. This CDR3 is built from 19 residues. V was clipped by 0 bases and J by 0 bases; unmatched bases: 9. Germline CDR1 reads MGHRA; CDR2 reads YSYEKL. CDR3 loop: CASSQDVLAGGGLSYEQYF. The CDR3, as DNA: TGCGCCAGCAGCCAAGATGTGCTAGCGGGAGGGGGGCTCTCCTACGAGCAGTACTTC.

Note on this clone: Other DNA sequences within the sample encode an identical CDR3. The V and J genes are TRBV20-1 and TRBJ1-6; 8 nucleotides match TRBD1. The V and J ends lost 5 bases and 7 bases, in that order; junction bases with no gene match: 7. Germline loops: CDR1 DFQATT, CDR2 SNEGSKA (reference sequence). This CDR3 has 14 residues. This CDR3 reads CSAPKGTGNSPLHF. CDR3 DNA sequence: TGCAGTGCTCCTAAAGGGACAGGCAATTCACCCCTCCACTTT.

This chain's CDR3 is CASSYYRLTYEQYF. In nucleotides, the CDR3 is TGTGCCAGCAGTTACTATAGGTTGACCTACGAGCAGTACTTC. The gene calls are TRBV6-2 or TRBV6-3 and TRBJ2-7, with no clear D. V dropped 1 base and J dropped 2 bases, with 9 bases sitting between them. Germline CDR1 is MNHEY and CDR2 is SVGEGT. The CDR3 is made up of 14 amino acids.

Comment on this clone: Germline and junction disagree at one end, which may indicate a read error. The chain carries TRBV6-1 and TRBJ2-1, with TRBD2 as a possible D gene (6 bases). Germline V gene data show CDR1 as MNHNS and CDR2 as SASEGT. The CDR3 totals 15 residues. The CDR3 DNA reads TGTGCCAGAAGTGAACAAACAACGGGGGATAATGAGCAGTTCTTC. Its translation: CARSEQTTGDNEQFF.

This clone rates as medium-sized. V gene TRBV6-2 or TRBV6-3 combines with J gene TRBJ2-1, with 10 bases aligning to TRBD1. V was clipped by 0 bases and J by 4 bases; unmatched bases: 6. Germline V CDR1 and CDR2: MNHEY, SVGEGT. The CDR3 is 17 amino acids. The CDR3 coding sequence is TGTGCCAGCAGTTACTCGACGGGACAGGGGCTTTACAATGAGCAGTTCTTC. Residues: CASSYSTGQGLYNEQFF.

By share, this clone counts as medium-sized (0.01 to 0.1%). The V and J genes are TRBV6-1 and TRBJ1-6; 7 bases are a match to TRBD1. Germline CDR1 is MNHNS and CDR2 is SASEGT. This CDR3 is built from 14 residues. The V and J ends lost 7 bases and 7 bases, in that order; junction bases with no gene match: 7. The CDR3 coding sequence is TGTGCCAGCATGGGGGGACAGCTCAATTCACCCCTCCACTTT. Residues: CASMGGQLNSPLHF.

There are many counts of this clone. This chain connects TRBV5-5 to TRBJ1-1, with D maybe TRBD1 (5 bases). The germline gives CDR1 SGHKS, CDR2 YYEKEE (reference sequence). Deletions cut 4 bases from V and 11 bases from J, with 18 bases between. The CDR3 loop spans 13 amino acids. CDR3 sequence reads: CASSPEPGGWAFF. CDR3 bases: TGTGCCAGCAGCCCTGAGCCCGGGGGGTGGGCTTTCTTT.

Ten or more counts support this clone. The gene calls are TRBV27 and TRBJ1-1; the match to TRBD1 covers 8 bases. There are 17 residues in the CDR3. V lost 4 bases and J lost 8; bases outside the gene matches: 18. Germline V lookup: CDR1 MNHEY, CDR2 SMNVEV (reference sequence). CDR3 sequence reads: CASSSPPQGVGRTEAFF. CDR3 bases: TGTGCCAGCAGTTCCCCCCCACAGGGGGTAGGGCGTACAGAAGCTTTCTTT.

This clone was seen many times. The same CDR3 also results from other DNA sequences found in this sample. The rearrangement joins TRBV7-2 to TRBJ2-5, with D maybe TRBD2 (6 bases). The germline V and J ends were trimmed by 7 bases and 5 bases, with 14 bases remaining between them. Germline V gene data show CDR1 as SGHTA and CDR2 as FQGNSA. The length of the CDR3 is 13 residues. The chain's CDR3 is CASKRETQETQYF. CDR3 DNA sequence: TGTGCCAGCAAACGGGAGACCCAGGAGACCCAGTACTTC.

By frequency in the sample, this clone is medium-sized (0.01 to 0.1%). V gene TRBV4-2 combines with J gene TRBJ2-6; no firm D call. The ends were cut back, 5 bases at V and 0 bases at J, with 11 bases in the middle. The CDR3 loop spans 16 amino acids. Germline V gene data show CDR1 as LGHNA and CDR2 as YNFKEQ. CDR3: CASSSDPFSGANVLTF. The CDR3, as DNA: TGTGCCAGCAGCTCCGACCCCTTCTCTGGGGCCAACGTCCTGACTTTC.

This clone showed up many times. The rearrangement uses TRBV9 and TRBJ1-6; D gene unclear. The length of the CDR3 is 13 residues. V was trimmed by 3 bases and J by 11 bases, leaving 12 bases between them. Germline-derived CDR1 and CDR2 are SGDLS and YYNGEE. The CDR3 coding sequence is TGTGCCAGCAGCGCCCAGCCGAACGCACCCCTCCACTTT. This sequence encodes CASSAQPNAPLHF.

This clone has ten or more counts. The CDR3 nucleotides are TGTGCCAGCACCCGGGACAGCTACAATGAGCAGTTCTTC. It encodes CASTRDSYNEQFF. The V and J genes are TRBV7-6 and TRBJ2-1; 7 nucleotides agree with TRBD1. CDR1 and CDR2 (germline): SGHVS, FNYEAQ. The trim removed 7 bases at V and 3 bases at J, leaving 3 bases unmatched. This CDR3 comprises 13 residues.

CDR3 amino acids: CSARVDGRDSGEQYF. CDR3 in DNA: TGCAGTGCTAGAGTGGACGGGAGGGATTCGGGTGAGCAGTACTTC. V is TRBV20-1 and J is TRBJ2-7, with 8 nucleotides matching TRBD2. V shed 1 base, J shed 7 bases, and the junction held 12 bases outside the gene matches. Germline V gives CDR1 DFQATT, CDR2 SNEGSKA (reference sequence). This CDR3 has 15 amino acids.

There are many counts of this clone. The chain carries TRBV3-1 and TRBJ1-1; TRBD1 is a possible D gene (5 bases). This CDR3 spans 14 amino acids. V dropped 4 bases and J dropped 1 base, with 10 bases sitting between them. The germline gives CDR1 LGHDT, CDR2 YNNKEL (reference sequence). As DNA, the CDR3 is TGTGCCAGCAGCCCCCGAGGGGCGAACACTGAAGCTTTCTTT. It specifies CASSPRGANTEAFF.

This clone has ten or more counts. CDR3 sequence reads: CASSPNVGASYGYTF. The CDR3 region has the DNA TGTGCCAGCAGCCCGAACGTGGGGGCCTCCTATGGCTACACCTTC. The rearrangement uses TRBV7-3 and TRBJ1-2, with D possibly being TRBD1 (6 bases). The CDR3 has 15 residues. Germline lookup yields CDR1 SGHTA and CDR2 FQGTGA. The V and J ends lost 5 bases and 4 bases respectively, with 17 bases between them.